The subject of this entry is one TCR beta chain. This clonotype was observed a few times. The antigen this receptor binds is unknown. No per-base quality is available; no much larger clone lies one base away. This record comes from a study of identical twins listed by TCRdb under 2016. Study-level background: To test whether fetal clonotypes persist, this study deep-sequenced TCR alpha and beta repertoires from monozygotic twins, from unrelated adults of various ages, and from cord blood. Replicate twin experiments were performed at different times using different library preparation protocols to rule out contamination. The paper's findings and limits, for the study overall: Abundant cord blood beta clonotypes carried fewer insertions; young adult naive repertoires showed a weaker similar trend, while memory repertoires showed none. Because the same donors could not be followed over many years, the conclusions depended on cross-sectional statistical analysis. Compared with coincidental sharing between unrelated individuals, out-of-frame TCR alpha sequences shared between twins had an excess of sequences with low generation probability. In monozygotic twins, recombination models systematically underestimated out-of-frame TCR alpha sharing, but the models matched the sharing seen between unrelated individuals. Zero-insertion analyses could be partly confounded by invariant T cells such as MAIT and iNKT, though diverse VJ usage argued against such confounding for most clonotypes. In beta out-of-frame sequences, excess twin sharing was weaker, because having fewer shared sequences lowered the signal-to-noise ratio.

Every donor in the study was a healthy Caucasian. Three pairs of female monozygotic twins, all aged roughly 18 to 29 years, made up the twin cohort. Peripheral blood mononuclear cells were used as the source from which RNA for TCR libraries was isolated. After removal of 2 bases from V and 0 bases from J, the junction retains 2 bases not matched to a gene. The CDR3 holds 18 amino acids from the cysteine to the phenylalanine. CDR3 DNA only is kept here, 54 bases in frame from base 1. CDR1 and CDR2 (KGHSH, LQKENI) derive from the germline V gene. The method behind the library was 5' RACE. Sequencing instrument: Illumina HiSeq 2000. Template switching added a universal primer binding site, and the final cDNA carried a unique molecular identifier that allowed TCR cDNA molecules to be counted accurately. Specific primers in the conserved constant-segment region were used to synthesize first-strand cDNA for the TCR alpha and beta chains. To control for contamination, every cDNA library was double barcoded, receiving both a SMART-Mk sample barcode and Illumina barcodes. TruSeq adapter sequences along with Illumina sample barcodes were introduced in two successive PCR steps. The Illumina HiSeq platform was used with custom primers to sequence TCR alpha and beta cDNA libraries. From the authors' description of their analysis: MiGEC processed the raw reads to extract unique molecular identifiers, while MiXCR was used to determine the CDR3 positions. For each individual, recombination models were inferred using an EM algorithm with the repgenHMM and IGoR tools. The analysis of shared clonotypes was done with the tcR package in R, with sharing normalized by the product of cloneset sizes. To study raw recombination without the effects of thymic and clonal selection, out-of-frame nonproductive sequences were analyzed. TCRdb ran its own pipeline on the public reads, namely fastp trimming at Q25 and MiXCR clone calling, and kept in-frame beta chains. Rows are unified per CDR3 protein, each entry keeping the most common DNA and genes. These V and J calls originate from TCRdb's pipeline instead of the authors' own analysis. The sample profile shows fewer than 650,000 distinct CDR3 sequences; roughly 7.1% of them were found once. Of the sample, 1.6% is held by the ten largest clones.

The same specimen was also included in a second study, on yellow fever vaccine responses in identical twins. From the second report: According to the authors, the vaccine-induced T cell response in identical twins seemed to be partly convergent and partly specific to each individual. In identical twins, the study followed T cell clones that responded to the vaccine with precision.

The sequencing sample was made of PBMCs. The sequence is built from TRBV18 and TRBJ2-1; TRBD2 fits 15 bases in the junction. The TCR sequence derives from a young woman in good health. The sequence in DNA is TGTGCCAGCTCACCAGGGACTAGCGGGGGGAGCTCCTACAATGAGCAGTTCTTC. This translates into CASSPGTSGGSSYNEQFF. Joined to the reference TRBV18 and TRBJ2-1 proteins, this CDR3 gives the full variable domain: NAGVMQNPRHLVRRRGQEARLRCSPMKGHSHVYWYRQLPEEGLKFMVYLQKENIIDESGMPKERFSAEFPKEGPSILRIQQVVRGDSAAYFCASSPGTSGGSSYNEQFFGPGTRLTVL.